The 10 T cell receptor beta chains presented below share a single source sample, sequenced in a study of T-cell memory formation after mild COVID-19 (dated by TCRdb to the early 2020s). Library construction relied on 5' RACE. The sample was run on an Illumina NovaSeq 6000. TCRdb applied fastp at Q25 and MiXCR to the public reads, then kept only in-frame beta chains. Each entry merges the rows of one CDR3 protein and shows their most common DNA and genes. A total of approximately 480,000 distinct CDR3 sequences appear in this sample, 15% to 20% of them only once. Of the sample, around 12% falls within the top ten clones. Specimen: PBMCs or a T cell subset sorted from them (not recorded which). Receptors originate from an adult woman who had mild COVID-19 (a few samples of this study predate the infection). The sample titles of this study are shuffled in the database, so cell type and time point are left out; the donor was told from shared clones.

The rearrangement links TRBV15 to TRBJ2-1; 7 bases agree with TRBD1. There are 14 residues in the CDR3. In germline, CDR1 is LNHNV, CDR2 YYDKDF (reference sequence). The J segment lost 4 bases and the V segment lost 5 bases, leaving 5 bases of the junction unmatched. CDR3 in DNA: TGTGCCACCAGCGGCAGGGGGTTATACAATGAGCAGTTCTTC. It translates to CATSGRGLYNEQFF.

The chain recombines TRBV29-1 with TRBJ2-7; possible D gene TRBD2, 6 bases. This CDR3 contains 15 residues. Germline V gene data show CDR1 as SQVTM and CDR2 as ANQGSEA. V lost 0 bases, J lost 3 bases, and 15 bases lay in between. This CDR3 reads CSVEDLGGIGYEQYF. The CDR3 DNA is TGCAGCGTTGAAGATTTGGGGGGTATCGGCTACGAGCAGTACTTC.

This clonotype was seen a handful of times. The chain joins TRBV7-8 to TRBJ2-3, with TRBD2 matching over 11 bases. Germline V gives CDR1 SGHVS, CDR2 FQNEAQ. J gave up 3 bases and V 7 bases, and 9 bases lay outside the gene matches. The CDR3 runs to 16 residues. The CDR3 is CASTISGGASTDTQYF. The DNA for the CDR3 is TGTGCCAGCACCATTAGCGGGGGGGCGTCTACAGATACGCAGTATTTT.

Only a few counts were recorded for this clonotype. This chain uses TRBV6-2 or TRBV6-3 with TRBJ2-5, with TRBD1 as a possible D gene (5 bases). CDR1 is MNHEY and CDR2 is SVGEGT in the germline V gene. The V end lost 2 bases, the J end lost 2 bases, and 12 bases lay between the germline ends. The length of the CDR3 is 15 residues. CDR3 sequence: CASSYGTGLQETQYF. In DNA, the CDR3 is TGTGCCAGCAGTTACGGAACAGGATTACAAGAGACCCAGTACTTC.

This clonotype was recorded a few times. The chain has TRBV5-6 and TRBJ2-3; D perhaps matches TRBD1 (5 bases). The V end lost 4 bases, the J end lost 4 bases, and 19 bases lay between the germline ends. The CDR3 has 16 amino acids. The germline gives CDR1 SGHDT, CDR2 YYEEEE. The CDR3 sequence: CASSRTRVKNADTQYF. CDR3 sequence (DNA): TGTGCCAGCAGCAGGACCAGGGTGAAGAATGCAGATACGCAGTATTTT.

V gene TRBV18 combines with J gene TRBJ1-2; maybe TRBD1 (6 bases). Per germline, CDR1 KGHSH and CDR2 LQKENI. Trimming pared 3 bases from V and 5 bases from J, leaving 10 bases between. CDR3 length: 13 residues. CDR3 region: CASSPGAGYGYTF. The CDR3 region has the DNA TGTGCCAGCTCACCGGGGGCTGGTTATGGCTACACCTTC.

This chain joins TRBV9 and TRBJ2-2, with 11 bases aligning to TRBD2. The trim removed 2 bases at V and 1 base at J, leaving 10 bases unmatched. CDR3 size: 19 residues. CDR1 is SGDLS, CDR2 YYNGEE, per germline. Written as DNA, the CDR3 is TGTGCCAGCAGCGTCCCCCTCTTAGCGGGGGGGCGGAACACCGGGGAGCTGTTTTTT. This translates into CASSVPLLAGGRNTGELFF.

This clonotype was observed a handful of times. The chain links TRBV6-1 to TRBJ2-3; TRBD2 aligns across 10 bases. CDR1 is MNHNS, CDR2 SASEGT, per germline. The ends lost 3 bases at V and 5 bases at J; junction bases unmatched: 8. The CDR3 loop spans 16 amino acids. The CDR3 DNA follows: TGTGCCAGCAGTGATCCGAGCGGGAGGGCCGTAGATACGCAGTATTTT. This translates into CASSDPSGRAVDTQYF.

This clonotype was seen more than once but under ten times. J is TRBJ1-2 and V is TRBV12-3 or TRBV12-4; possible D gene TRBD1, 5 bases. V lost 0 bases, J lost 2 bases, and 16 bases lay in between. CDR3 size: 17 residues. The CDR3 DNA is TGTGCCAGCAGTTTAGCAGGGACCTTGGGCCCAAACTATGGCTACACCTTC. This translates into CASSLAGTLGPNYGYTF.

The rearrangement links TRBV27 to TRBJ2-2; TRBD1 matches 10 bases. Trimming removed 7 bases from V and 3 bases from J; junction bases left unmatched: 5. In germline, CDR1 is MNHEY, CDR2 SMNVEV (reference sequence). CDR3 length: 15 amino acids. The CDR3 sequence: CASTNDRGHTGELFF. Written as DNA, the CDR3 is TGTGCCAGCACCAATGACAGGGGGCACACCGGGGAGCTGTTTTTT.